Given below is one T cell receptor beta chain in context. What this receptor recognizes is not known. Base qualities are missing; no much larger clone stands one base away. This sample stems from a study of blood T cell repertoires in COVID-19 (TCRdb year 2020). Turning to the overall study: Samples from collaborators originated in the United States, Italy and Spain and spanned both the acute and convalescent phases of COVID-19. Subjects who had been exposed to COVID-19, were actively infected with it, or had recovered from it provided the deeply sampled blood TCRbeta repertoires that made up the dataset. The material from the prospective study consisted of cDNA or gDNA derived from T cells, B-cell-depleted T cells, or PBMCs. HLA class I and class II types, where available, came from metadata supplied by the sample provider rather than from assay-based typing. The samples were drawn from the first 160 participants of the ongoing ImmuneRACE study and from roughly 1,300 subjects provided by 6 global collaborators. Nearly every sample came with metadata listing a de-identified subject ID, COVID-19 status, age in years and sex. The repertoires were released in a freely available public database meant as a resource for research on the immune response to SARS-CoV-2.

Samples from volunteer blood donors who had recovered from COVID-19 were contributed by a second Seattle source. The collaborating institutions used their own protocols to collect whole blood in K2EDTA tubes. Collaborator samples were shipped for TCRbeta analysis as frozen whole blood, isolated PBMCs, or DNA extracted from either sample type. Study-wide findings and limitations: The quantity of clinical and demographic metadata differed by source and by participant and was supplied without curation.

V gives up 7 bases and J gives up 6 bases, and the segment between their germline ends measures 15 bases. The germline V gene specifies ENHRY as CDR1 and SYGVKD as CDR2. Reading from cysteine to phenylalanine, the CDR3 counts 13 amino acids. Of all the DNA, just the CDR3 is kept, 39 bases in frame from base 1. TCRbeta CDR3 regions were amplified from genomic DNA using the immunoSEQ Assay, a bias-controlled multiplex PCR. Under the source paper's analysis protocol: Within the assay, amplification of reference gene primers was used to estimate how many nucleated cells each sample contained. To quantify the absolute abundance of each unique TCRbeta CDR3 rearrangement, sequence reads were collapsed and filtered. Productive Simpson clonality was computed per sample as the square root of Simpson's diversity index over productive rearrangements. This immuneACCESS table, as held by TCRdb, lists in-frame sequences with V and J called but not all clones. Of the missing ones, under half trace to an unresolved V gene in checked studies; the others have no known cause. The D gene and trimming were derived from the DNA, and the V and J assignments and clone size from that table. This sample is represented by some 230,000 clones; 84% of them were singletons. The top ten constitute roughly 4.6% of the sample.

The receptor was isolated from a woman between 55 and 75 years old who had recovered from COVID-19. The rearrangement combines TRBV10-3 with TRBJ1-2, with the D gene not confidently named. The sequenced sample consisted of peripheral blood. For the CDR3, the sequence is CAIKRRGEDGYTF. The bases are TGTGCCATCAAACGCCGGGGAGAGGATGGCTACACCTTC.